This T cell receptor beta chain appears in the sequencing data of a study of blood T cell repertoires in COVID-19. Authors' analysis steps: Amplification of reference gene primers was used by the study to estimate nucleated cell counts. Repertoires were generated with immunoSEQ multiplex PCR, while TCRdb's copy carries only in-frame clones and drops some. Clonal size and the V and J genes are those of that table, whereas D and trimming came from the DNA. The sample includes 85,000 to 90,000 clones, about 91% seen only once; the top ten take approximately 5.5%. V lost 1 base and J lost 4, with 13 bases in between. Germline V gene sequence: CDR1 LNHNV, CDR2 YYDKDF (reference sequence). The CDR3 length is 15 residues.

Sequencing input: peripheral blood. This clonotype was obtained from a woman older than 75 with active COVID-19. The V and J genes are TRBV15 and TRBJ1-2; D is unresolved. The CDR3 protein is CATSRVRSPSYGYTF. The CDR3 nucleotides read TGTGCCACCAGCAGAGTCAGGTCCCCCAGCTATGGCTACACCTTC.